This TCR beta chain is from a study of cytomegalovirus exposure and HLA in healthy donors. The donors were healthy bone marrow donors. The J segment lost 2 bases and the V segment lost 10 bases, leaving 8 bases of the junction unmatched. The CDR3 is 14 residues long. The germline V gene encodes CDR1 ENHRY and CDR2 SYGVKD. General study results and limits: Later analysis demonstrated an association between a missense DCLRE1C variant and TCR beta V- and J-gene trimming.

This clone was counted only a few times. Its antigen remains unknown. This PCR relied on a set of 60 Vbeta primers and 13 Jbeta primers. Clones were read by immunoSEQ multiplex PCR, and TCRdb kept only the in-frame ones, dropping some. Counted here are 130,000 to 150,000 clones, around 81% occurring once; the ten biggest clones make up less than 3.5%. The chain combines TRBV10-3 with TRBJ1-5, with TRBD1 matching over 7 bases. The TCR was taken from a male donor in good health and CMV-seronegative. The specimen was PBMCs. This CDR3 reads CATVDREGNQPQHF. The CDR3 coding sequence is TGTGCCACCGTTGACAGGGAGGGCAATCAGCCCCAGCATTTT.